This T cell receptor (beta chain) was recorded in a study of T cell responses to AZD1222 COVID-19 vaccine. Of note for this clone: What it binds is unknown.

V gave up 4 bases and J gave up 1 base, with 15 bases separating them. Germline V CDR1 and CDR2: SGHTS, YDEGEE. The CDR3 runs to 17 residues. Method: immunoSEQ multiplex PCR; TCRdb's copy keeps in-frame clones and lacks some. Here the sample spans 140,000 to 150,000 clones, 80% to 85% being singletons. Study conclusions and caveats: Repertoire samples came only from after the peak T cell response. A reported finding is that nearly half of spike-specific TCRs target unmutated variant regions.

The TCR sequence derives from an adult in good health. Source: peripheral blood, taken on day 0 of MenACWY control vaccination. The chain couples TRBV5-8 to TRBJ1-6; D is uncertain. CDR3 protein: CASSALPWASYNSPLHF. The CDR3, as DNA: TGTGCCAGCAGCGCCTTGCCCTGGGCTTCCTATAATTCACCCCTCCACTTT.